Sequencing of this TCR beta chain was carried out in a study of CD8+ T cells in alopecia areata (dated by TCRdb to 2016 to 2018). With respect to the entire study: Treated patients were enrolled in an open-label pilot trial of oral tofacitinib at 5 to 10 mg twice daily for moderate-to-severe alopecia areata. Tofacitinib was administered for 6 to 18 months, and 6 months of follow-up off drug were then conducted to assess delayed response and recurrence. The SALT score, which quantifies the percentage of affected scalp surface area, was used to measure disease severity in treated patients. To study T cell clonal expansion in alopecia areata, the researchers applied high-throughput TCRbeta sequencing to both the C3H/HeJ mouse model and human patients. In humans, TCRbeta sequencing was performed on scalp tissue and on sorted CD4+ and CD8+ peripheral blood T cells from healthy controls and from patients with patchy or totalis/universalis alopecia areata. Tofacitinib-treated patients had biopsies at baseline and at 4 and 24 weeks of treatment, with a later scalp biopsy in several patients. Clonality in the scalp was compared among normal scalp (n=4), patchy alopecia areata scalp (n=8), and alopecia totalis/universalis scalp (n=8). RNA was extracted with the PAXgene miRNA kit for fixed scalp, the miRNeasy kit for PBMCs, and the RNeasy kit for mouse skin. TCRbeta CDR3 regions were amplified by immunoSEQ multiplex PCR with 35 Vbeta forward and 13 Jbeta reverse primers. Broader findings and caveats from the paper: Many expanded lesional clones persisted in scalp and blood during tofacitinib treatment, which may partly explain relapse after stopping treatment. Higher clonality and more expanded CD8+ clones were observed in lesional scalp than in normal scalp, particularly in alopecia totalis/universalis, a finding suggestive of antigenic drive. Tofacitinib significantly decreased scalp clonality and the number of expanded CD8+ clones among the top 100 scalp clones. Resident alphabeta T cells in normal human skin are also sequenced, complicating scalp TCR repertoire analysis, unlike mouse skin dominated by gammadelta T cells. Because the treated cohort was small and had just a single nonresponder, larger studies are needed to establish links between baseline CD8+ expansion and response. TCR sequences shared between patients were less clear than in mice, possibly partly because of HLA diversity in the patient population.

At the junction V is shortened by 5 bases and J by 4 bases, with 14 bases in between. For CDR1 and CDR2, the germline V gene lists SGHAT and FQNNGV. Measured from the cysteine to the phenylalanine, the CDR3 is 15 residues long. CDR3 DNA is the only sequence kept; it has 45 bases, read in frame from the first base. Details on this clone: The clone's antigen remains unknown. The sample holds no much larger clone one base away, and base qualities are not on file.

The sample's time point, from its label and the paper: roughly 24 weeks on oral tofacitinib. Per the publication, the treatment or condition label means: oral pan-JAK inhibitor, 5-10 mg twice daily. From alopecia areata patients, peripheral blood was collected along with lesional scalp punch biopsies. PBMCs were isolated by density centrifugation and stained for CD3, CD4 and CD8, and CD4+ and CD8+ T cells were sorted on a FACSAria. Library generation was performed with the immunoSEQ multiplex PCR assay. For TCR sequencing, RNA was extracted from every sample and reverse transcribed into cDNA to serve as template. First-strand cDNA was synthesized with SuperScript III using a 2:1 mix of oligo-dT and random hexamers. A synthetic immune receptor repertoire was used to assess amplification bias, and residual bias was removed computationally. Per the authors' processing: Raw reads were preprocessed to remove errors, and CDR3 was defined by IMGT conventions from the conserved cysteine to phenylalanine. Clonality was computed by normalizing Shannon entropy by log2 of the number of productive unique TCRs and subtracting the result from 1. Whether scalp clones were CD4 or CD8 was inferred by matching scalp TCRbeta sequences against CD4 and CD8 repertoires sorted from blood. In its TCRdb copy, this immuneACCESS table keeps in-frame sequences only and misses some clones. Where compared with another copy, unresolved V genes explain less than half of these, and the others have no known cause. D and trimming come from the DNA, and the V and J calls and clone size come from that table. The sample data list over 150,000 clones, and roughly 62% of these were observed just once. Clones ranked in the top ten supply about 12% of the sample.

The sequenced sample was CD8+ T cells sorted from blood, obtained at week 24, from a patient treated with tofacitinib. The rearranged segments are TRBV11-2 and TRBJ1-4; TRBD1 is a possible D gene, resting on 5 matching bases. This receptor was identified in a human donor with alopecia areata. The CDR3 loop reads CASSLRDANNEKLFF. The sequenced DNA: TGTGCCAGCAGCCTCCGGGACGCAAATAATGAAAAACTGTTTTTT.